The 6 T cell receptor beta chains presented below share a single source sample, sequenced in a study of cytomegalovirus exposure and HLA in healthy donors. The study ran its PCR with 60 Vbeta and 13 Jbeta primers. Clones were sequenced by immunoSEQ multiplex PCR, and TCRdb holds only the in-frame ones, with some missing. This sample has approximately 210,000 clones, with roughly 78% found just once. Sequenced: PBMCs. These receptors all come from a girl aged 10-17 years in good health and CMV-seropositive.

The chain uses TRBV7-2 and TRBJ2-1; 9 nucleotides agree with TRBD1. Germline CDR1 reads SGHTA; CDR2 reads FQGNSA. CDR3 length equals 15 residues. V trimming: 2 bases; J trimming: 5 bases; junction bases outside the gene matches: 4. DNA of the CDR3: TGTGCCAGCAGCTTATTGTGGACAGGGGACAATGAGCAGTTCTTC. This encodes CASSLLWTGDNEQFF.

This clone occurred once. CDR3 DNA: TGTGCCAGCAGCGTACTAGCGGGGGGTAACACCGGGGAGCTGTTTTTT. Its protein is CASSVLAGGNTGELFF. The V call is TRBV9, the J call TRBJ2-2; TRBD2 matches 11 bases. The germline V gene has CDR1 SGDLS and CDR2 YYNGEE. CDR3 length: 16 amino acids. With 1 base clipped from V and 2 bases from J, the junction kept 1 base outside the gene matches.

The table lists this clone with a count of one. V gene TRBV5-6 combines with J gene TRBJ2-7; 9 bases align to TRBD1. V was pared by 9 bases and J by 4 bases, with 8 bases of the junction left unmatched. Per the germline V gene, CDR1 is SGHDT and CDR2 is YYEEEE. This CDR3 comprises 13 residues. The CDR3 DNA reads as TGTGCCACCACAGAACAGGGGGCGTACGAGCAGTACTTC. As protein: CATTEQGAYEQYF.

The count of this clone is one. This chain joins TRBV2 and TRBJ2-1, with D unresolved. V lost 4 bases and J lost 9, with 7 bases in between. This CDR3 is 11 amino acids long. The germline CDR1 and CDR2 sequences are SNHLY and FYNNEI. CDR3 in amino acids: CASSVVGEQFF. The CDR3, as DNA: TGTGCCAGCAGTGTTGTCGGTGAGCAGTTCTTC.

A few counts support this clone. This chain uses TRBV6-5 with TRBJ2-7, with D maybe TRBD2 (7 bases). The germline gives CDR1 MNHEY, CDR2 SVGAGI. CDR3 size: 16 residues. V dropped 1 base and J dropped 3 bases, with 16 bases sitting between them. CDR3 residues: CASSYYRSGGSYEQYF. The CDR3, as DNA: TGTGCCAGCAGTTACTATAGGTCGGGGGGCAGCTACGAGCAGTACTTC.

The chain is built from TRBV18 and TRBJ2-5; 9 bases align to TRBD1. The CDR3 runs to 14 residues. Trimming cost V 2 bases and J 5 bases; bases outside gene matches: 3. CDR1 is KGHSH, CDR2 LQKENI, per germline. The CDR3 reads CASSPNRGQETQYF. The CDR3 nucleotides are TGTGCCAGCTCACCAAACAGGGGGCAGGAGACCCAGTACTTC.